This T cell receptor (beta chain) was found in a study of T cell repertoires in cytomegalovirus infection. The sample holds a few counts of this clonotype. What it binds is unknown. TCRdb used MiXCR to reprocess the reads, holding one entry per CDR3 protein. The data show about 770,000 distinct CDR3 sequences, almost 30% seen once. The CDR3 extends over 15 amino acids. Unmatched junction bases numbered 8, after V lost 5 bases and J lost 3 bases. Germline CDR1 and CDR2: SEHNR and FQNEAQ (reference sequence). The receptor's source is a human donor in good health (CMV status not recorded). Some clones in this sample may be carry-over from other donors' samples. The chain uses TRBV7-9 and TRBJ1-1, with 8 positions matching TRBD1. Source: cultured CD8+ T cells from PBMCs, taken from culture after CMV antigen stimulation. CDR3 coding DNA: TGTGCCAGCAGCCTCGGACAGGGACTGTACACTGAAGCTTTCTTT. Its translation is CASSLGQGLYTEAFF.